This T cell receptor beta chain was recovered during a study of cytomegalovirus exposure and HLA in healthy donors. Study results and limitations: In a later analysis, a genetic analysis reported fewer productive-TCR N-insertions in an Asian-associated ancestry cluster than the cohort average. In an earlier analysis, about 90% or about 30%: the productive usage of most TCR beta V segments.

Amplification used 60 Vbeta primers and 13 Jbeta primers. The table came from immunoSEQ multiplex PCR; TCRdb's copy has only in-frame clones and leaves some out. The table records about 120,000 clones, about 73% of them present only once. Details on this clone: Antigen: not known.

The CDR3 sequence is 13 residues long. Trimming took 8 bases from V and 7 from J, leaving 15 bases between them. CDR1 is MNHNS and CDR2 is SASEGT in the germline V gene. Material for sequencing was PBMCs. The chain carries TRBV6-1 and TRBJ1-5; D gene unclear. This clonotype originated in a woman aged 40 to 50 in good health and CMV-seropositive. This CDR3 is CASGLGVGQPQHF. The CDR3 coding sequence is TGTGCCAGCGGGCTGGGAGTGGGCCAGCCCCAGCATTTT.